The 9 T cell receptor beta chains reported below all come from one sample, sequenced in a study of T-cell memory formation after mild COVID-19. MiXCR, run by TCRdb on the 5' RACE reads, gives a single entry per CDR3 protein. The repertoire consists of hundreds of thousands of distinct CDR3 sequences, with roughly 15% occurring once and the leading ten covering approximately 3.5%. Sequenced input: PBMCs or a T cell subset sorted from them (not recorded which). Receptors were obtained from a man between 18 and 35 years old who had mild COVID-19 (a few samples of this study predate the infection). Cell type and time point are not known.

V usage is TRBV28 and J usage is TRBJ1-4, with no clear D. The CDR3 covers 15 residues. Germline lookup yields CDR1 MDHEN and CDR2 SYDVKM. Trimming took off 3 bases at V and 0 bases at J, with 8 bases between the two ends. CDR3 DNA sequence: TGTGCCAGCAGTTTTGGCTCTGCAACTAATGAAAAACTGTTTTTT. It specifies CASSFGSATNEKLFF.

This chain connects TRBV29-1 to TRBJ2-3, with D hard to call. Germline lookup yields CDR1 SQVTM and CDR2 ANQGSEA. Between the trimmed V and J ends, which lost 6 bases and 6 bases, there was a span of 10 bases. This CDR3 region has 11 residues. The DNA for the CDR3 is TGCAGCGTCGCGAAGGTGGATACGCAGTATTTT. Its translation: CSVAKVDTQYF.

This clonotype was observed many times. The genes are TRBV11-1 and TRBJ2-7; D is perhaps TRBD1 or TRBD2 (5 bases each). Trimming shortened V by 3 bases and J by 1 base, and 10 bases separated the two germline ends. Germline CDR1 and CDR2: SGHAT and FQDESV (reference sequence). This CDR3 contains 14 residues. DNA of the CDR3: TGTGCCAGCAGCTTGGGGGACCTATCCTACGAGCAGTACGTC. Translated: CASSLGDLSYEQYV.

There are a few counts of this clonotype. CDR3 amino acids: CSARTGGETQYF. CDR3 in DNA: TGCAGTGCCCGGACAGGGGGAGAGACCCAGTACTTC. V gene TRBV20-1 combines with J gene TRBJ2-5; 10 nucleotides align to TRBD1. The CDR3 is 12 residues long. With 6 bases clipped from V and 4 bases from J, the junction kept 2 bases outside the gene matches. Germline V gene lookup returns CDR1 DFQATT and CDR2 SNEGSKA (reference sequence).

There are a few counts of this clonotype. V gene TRBV20-1 combines with J gene TRBJ2-1; D ambiguous. CDR3 length: 14 amino acids. Trimming left V 1 base short and J 3 bases short, with 10 bases between. Germline V CDR1 and CDR2: DFQATT, SNEGSKA (reference sequence). The CDR3 loop reads CSARGWSVYNEQFF. The DNA for the CDR3 is TGCAGTGCTAGAGGGTGGTCCGTCTACAATGAGCAGTTCTTC.

This clonotype was detected only a few times. The chain combines TRBV5-1 with TRBJ1-2; D may be TRBD1 (5 bases). The V gene lost 2 bases and the J gene lost 1 base, with 9 bases spanning the gap. This CDR3 region has 14 residues. Looked up from germline, CDR1 is SGHRS and CDR2 is YFSETQ. CDR3 bases: TGCGCCAGCAGCTTCGGGGGGTTTAACTATGGCTACACCTTC. It encodes CASSFGGFNYGYTF.

This clonotype turned up a few times. The chain employs TRBV5-1 and TRBJ2-1, with 7 bases lining up with TRBD1. The CDR3 runs 14 residues. With 0 bases clipped from V and 8 bases from J, the junction kept 5 bases outside the gene matches. Germline CDR1 and CDR2: SGHRS and YFSETQ. The CDR3 is CASSLAPGGDEQFF. The CDR3 DNA follows: TGCGCCAGCAGCTTGGCTCCAGGGGGTGATGAGCAGTTCTTC.

The chain combines TRBV12-3 or TRBV12-4 with TRBJ1-5; D gene ambiguous. V was clipped by 5 bases and J by 9 bases, with 8 bases between them. The CDR3 length is 11 residues. CDR3 sequence: CASSQLGPQHF. DNA for the CDR3: TGTGCCAGCAGTCAGTTGGGGCCCCAGCATTTT.

The chain combines TRBV7-3 with TRBJ2-5; D call uncertain. Germline V gene sequence: CDR1 SGHTA, CDR2 FQGTGA. The V and J ends lost 5 bases and 1 base respectively, with 14 bases between them. The CDR3 is made up of 15 amino acids. CDR3 coding DNA: TGTGCCAGCAGCGCGCAGCCATGGGGCCAAGAGACCCAGTACTTC. As protein: CASSAQPWGQETQYF. Looking up the rest from reference TRBV7-3 and TRBJ2-5 gives the full variable domain: GAGVSQTPSNKVTEKGKYVELRCDPISGHTALYWYRQSLGQGPEFLIYFQGTGAADDSGLPNDRFFAVRPEGSVSTLKIQRTERGDSAVYLCASSAQPWGQETQYFGPGTRLLVL.